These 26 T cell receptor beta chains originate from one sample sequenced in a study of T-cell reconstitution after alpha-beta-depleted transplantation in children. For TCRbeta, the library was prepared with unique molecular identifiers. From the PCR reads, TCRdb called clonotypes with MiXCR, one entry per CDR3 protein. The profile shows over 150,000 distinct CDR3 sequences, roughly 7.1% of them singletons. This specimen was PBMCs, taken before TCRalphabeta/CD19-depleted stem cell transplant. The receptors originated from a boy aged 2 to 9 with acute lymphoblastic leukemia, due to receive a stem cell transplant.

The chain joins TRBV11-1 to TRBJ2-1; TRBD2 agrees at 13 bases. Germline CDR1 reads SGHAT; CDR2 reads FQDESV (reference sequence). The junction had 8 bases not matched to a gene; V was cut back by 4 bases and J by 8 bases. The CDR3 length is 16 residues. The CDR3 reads CASSSTSGRARDEQFF. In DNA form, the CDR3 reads TGTGCCAGCAGCTCAACTAGCGGGAGGGCCAGAGATGAGCAGTTCTTC.

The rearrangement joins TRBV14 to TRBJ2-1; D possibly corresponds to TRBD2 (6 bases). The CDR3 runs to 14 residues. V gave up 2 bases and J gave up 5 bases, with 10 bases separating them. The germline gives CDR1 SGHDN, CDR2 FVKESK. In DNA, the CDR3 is TGTGCCAGCAGCCAAATTGCTAGCGACAATGAGCAGTTCTTC. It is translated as CASSQIASDNEQFF.

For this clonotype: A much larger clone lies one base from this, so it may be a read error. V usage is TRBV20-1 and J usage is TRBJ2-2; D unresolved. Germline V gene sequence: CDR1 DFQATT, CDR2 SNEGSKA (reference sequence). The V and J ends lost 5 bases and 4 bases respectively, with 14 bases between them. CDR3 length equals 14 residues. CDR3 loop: CSAHTGRGTGELFF. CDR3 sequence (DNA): TGCAGTGCTCACACTGGGCGTGGCACCGGGGAGCTGTTTTTT.

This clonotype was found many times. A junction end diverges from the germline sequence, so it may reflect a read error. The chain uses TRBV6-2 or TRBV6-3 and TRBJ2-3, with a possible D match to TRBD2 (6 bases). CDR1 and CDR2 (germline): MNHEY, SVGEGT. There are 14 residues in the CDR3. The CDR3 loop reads CASTYGGVRDTQYF. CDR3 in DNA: TGTGCCAGCACTTACGGAGGGGTCAGGGATACGCAGTATTTT.

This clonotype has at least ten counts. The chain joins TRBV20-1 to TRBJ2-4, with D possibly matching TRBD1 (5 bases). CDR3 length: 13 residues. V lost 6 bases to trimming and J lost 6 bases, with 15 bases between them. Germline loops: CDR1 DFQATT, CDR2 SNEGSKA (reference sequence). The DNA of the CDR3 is TGCAGTGCCCCCGACTCTCAGGGAAACATTCAGTACTTC. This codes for CSAPDSQGNIQYF.

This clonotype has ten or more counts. The CDR3 loop reads CASSQETGFLRTIYF. DNA for the CDR3: TGTGCCAGCAGTCAAGAGACTGGATTTCTACGAACCATATATTTT. The chain carries TRBV6-1 and TRBJ1-3; unclear D gene. The CDR3 covers 15 residues. V dropped 5 bases and J dropped 10 bases, with 21 bases sitting between them. CDR1 is MNHNS, CDR2 SASEGT, per germline.

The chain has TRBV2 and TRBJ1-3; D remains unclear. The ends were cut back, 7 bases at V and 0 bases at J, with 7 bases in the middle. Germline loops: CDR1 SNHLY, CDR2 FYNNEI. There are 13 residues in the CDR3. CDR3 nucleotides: TGTGCCAGCATGGAACGCTCTGGAAACACCATATATTTT. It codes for CASMERSGNTIYF.

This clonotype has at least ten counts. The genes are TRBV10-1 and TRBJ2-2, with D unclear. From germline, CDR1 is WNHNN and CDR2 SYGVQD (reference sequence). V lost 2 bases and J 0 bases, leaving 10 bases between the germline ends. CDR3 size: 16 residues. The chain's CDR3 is CASSEISAANTGELFF. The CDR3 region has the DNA TGCGCCAGCAGTGAGATCTCGGCAGCGAACACCGGGGAGCTGTTTTTT.

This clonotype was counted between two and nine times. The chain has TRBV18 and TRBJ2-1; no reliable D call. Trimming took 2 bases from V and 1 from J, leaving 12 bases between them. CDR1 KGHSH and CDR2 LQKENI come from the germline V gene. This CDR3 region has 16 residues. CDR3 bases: TGTGCCAGCTCACCATTAAGCGACCTATCCTACAATGAGCAGTTCTTC. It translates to CASSPLSDLSYNEQFF.

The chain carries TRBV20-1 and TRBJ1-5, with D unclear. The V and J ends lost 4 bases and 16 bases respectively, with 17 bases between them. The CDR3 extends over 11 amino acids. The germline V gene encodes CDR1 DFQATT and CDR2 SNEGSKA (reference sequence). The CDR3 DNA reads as TGCAGTGCTAAGGTCCTAGGGATCCTACATTTT. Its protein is CSAKVLGILHF.

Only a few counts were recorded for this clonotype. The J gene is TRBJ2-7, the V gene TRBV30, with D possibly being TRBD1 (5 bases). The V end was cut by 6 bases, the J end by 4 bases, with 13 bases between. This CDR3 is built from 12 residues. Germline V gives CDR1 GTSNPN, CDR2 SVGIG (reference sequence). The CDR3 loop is CACNRPPYEQYF. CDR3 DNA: TGTGCCTGCAACAGGCCCCCTTACGAGCAGTACTTC.

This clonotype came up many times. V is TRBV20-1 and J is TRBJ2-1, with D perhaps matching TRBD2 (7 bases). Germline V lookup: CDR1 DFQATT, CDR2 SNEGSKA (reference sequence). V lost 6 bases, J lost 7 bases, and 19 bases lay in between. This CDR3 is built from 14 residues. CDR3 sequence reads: CSAQGGGAVNEQFF. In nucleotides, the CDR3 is TGCAGTGCCCAAGGGGGGGGGGCCGTTAATGAGCAGTTCTTC.

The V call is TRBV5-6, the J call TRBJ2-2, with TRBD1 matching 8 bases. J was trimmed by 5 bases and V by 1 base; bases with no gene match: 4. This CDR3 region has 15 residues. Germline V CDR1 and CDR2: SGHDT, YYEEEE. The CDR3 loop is CASSLRTGRTGELFF. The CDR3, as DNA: TGTGCCAGCAGCTTGAGGACAGGGCGGACCGGGGAGCTGTTTTTT.

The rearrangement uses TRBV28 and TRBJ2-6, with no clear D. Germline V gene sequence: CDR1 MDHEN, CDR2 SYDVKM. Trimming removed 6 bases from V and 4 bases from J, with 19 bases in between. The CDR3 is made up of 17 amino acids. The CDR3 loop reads CASRPPFTVSGANVLTF. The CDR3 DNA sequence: TGTGCCAGCAGACCGCCCTTCACAGTCTCCGGGGCCAACGTCCTGACTTTC.

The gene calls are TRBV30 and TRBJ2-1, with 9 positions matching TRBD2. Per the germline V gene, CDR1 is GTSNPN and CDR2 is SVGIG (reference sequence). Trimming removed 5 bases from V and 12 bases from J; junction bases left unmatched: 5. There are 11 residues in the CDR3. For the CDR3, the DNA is TGTGCCTGGGAGCGGGGGGATAGGCAGTTCTTC. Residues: CAWERGDRQFF.

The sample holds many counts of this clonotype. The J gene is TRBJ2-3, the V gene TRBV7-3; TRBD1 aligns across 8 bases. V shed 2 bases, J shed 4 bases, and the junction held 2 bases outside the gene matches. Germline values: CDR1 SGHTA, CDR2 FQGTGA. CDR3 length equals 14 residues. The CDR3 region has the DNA TGTGCCAGCAGCTTATCACAGGGGGCAGATACGCAGTATTTT. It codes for CASSLSQGADTQYF.

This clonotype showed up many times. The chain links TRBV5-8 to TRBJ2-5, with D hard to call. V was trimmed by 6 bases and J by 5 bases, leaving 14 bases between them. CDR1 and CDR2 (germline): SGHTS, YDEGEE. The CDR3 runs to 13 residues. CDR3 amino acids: CASMAGLWETQYF. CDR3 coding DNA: TGTGCCAGCATGGCAGGATTATGGGAGACCCAGTACTTC.

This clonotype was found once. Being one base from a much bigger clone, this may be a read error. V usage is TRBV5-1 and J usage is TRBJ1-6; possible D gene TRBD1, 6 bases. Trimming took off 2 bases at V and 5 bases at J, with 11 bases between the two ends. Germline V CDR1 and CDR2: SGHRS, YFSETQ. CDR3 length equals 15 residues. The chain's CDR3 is CASSFRGGDNSPLHF. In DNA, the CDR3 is TGCGCCAGCAGCTTCAGGGGCGGAGATAATTCACCCCTCCACTTT.

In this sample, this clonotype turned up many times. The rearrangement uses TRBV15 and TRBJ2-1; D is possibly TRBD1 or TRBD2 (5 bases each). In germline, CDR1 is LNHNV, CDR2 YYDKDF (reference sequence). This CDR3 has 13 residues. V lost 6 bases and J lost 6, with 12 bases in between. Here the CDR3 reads CATRGTVFNEQFF. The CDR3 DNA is TGTGCCACCAGGGGGACGGTATTCAATGAGCAGTTCTTC.

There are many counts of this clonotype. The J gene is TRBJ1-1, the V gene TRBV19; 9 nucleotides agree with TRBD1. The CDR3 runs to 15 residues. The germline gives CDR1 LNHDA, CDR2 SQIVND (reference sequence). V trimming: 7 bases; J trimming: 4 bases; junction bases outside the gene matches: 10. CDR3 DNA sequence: TGTGCCAGTACCCTTGACGGGACAGGGATCACTGAAGCTTTCTTT. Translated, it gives CASTLDGTGITEAFF.

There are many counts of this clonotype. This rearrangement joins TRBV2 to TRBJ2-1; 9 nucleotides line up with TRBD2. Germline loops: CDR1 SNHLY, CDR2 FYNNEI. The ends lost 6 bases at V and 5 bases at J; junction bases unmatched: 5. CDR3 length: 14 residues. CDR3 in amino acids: CASRPGLADNEQFF. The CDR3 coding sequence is TGTGCCAGCAGGCCGGGACTAGCCGACAATGAGCAGTTCTTC.

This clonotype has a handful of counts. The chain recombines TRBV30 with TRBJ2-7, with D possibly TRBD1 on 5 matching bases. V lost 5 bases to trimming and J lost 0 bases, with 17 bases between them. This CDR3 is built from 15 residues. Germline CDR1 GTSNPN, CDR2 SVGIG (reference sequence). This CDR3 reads CAWVPRQSRSYEQYF. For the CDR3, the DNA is TGTGCCTGGGTTCCGAGACAGTCCCGCTCCTACGAGCAGTACTTC.

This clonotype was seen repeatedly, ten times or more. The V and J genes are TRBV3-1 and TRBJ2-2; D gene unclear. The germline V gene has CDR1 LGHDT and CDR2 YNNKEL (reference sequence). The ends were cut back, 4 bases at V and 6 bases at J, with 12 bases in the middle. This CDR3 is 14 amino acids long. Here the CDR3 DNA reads TGTGCCAGCAGCCCCAAGGCGGAACCCGGGGAGCTGTTTTTT. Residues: CASSPKAEPGELFF.

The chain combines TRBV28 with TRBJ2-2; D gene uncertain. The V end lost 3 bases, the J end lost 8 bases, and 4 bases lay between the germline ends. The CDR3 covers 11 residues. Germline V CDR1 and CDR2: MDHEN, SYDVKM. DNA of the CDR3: TGTGCCAGCAGTTTGATTGGGGAGCTGTTTTTT. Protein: CASSLIGELFF.

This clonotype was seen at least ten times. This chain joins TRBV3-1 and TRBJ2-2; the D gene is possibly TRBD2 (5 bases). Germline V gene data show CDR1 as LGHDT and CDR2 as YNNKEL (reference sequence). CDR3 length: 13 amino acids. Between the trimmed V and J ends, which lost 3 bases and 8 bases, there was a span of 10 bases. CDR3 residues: CASSHGSVGELFF. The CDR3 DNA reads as TGTGCCAGCAGCCATGGGAGTGTGGGGGAGCTGTTTTTT.

This CDR3 is CASSLSGIRGYTF. The CDR3 DNA sequence: TGTGCCAGCAGTTTATCTGGGATTCGGGGCTACACCTTC. The rearrangement uses TRBV28 and TRBJ1-2; D gene unclear. V was cut by 1 base and J by 8 bases, with 11 bases left in between. CDR3 length equals 13 residues. Germline V gene lookup returns CDR1 MDHEN and CDR2 SYDVKM.